What follows are 25 T cell receptor beta chains derived from one specimen sequenced in a study of monozygotic twins with inflammatory bowel disease. With the 5' RACE reads reprocessed, TCRdb shows one record per CDR3 protein and no DNA. In all, the sample yields around 380,000 distinct CDR3 sequences. The sample was blood. The source of these receptors is a human donor with ulcerative colitis or Crohn's disease, or a healthy co-twin of an affected twin (not recorded which).

The J gene is TRBJ2-5, the V gene TRBV3-1; TCRdb designates TRBD1, a call that cannot be tested without DNA. The CDR3 length is 14 residues. From germline, CDR1 is LGHDT and CDR2 YNNKEL (reference sequence). Here the CDR3 reads CASSQGWGLETQYF.

The chain's CDR3 is CASSLMTGQPQHF. The chain combines TRBV6-6 with TRBJ1-5. The V gene's germline CDR1 is MNHNY and CDR2 SVGAGI (reference sequence). This CDR3 is 13 amino acids long.

The chain recombines TRBV10-2 with TRBJ2-5; TCRdb selects TRBD2, and the lack of DNA leaves this call unchecked. The CDR3 runs to 15 residues. CDR1 is WSHSY and CDR2 is SAAADI in the germline V gene. CDR3 residues: CASTLTRGGGETQYF.

The chain uses TRBV5-1 and TRBJ2-7; TCRdb's D gene call, TRBD1, goes unchecked for lack of DNA. The CDR3 consists of 15 residues. Germline V gene sequence: CDR1 SGHRS, CDR2 YFSETQ. The CDR3 sequence: CASSFSPSGLYEQYF.

This chain connects TRBV12-3 or TRBV12-4 to TRBJ1-6; checking the TCRdb D call of TRBD1 is not possible without DNA. The CDR3 length is 16 residues. The CDR3 reads CASGRMTGQGNSPLHF.

This rearrangement joins TRBV19 to TRBJ2-3; lacking DNA, the TRBD1 call made by TCRdb goes unchecked. CDR3 length: 15 residues. Germline values: CDR1 LNHDA, CDR2 SQIVND (reference sequence). CDR3 loop: CASSISGGTADTQYF. The full variable domain, with the rest looked up from reference TRBV19 and TRBJ2-3, is DGGITQSPKYLFRKEGQNVTLSCEQNLNHDAMYWYRQDPGQGLRLIYYSQIVNDFQKGDIAEGYSVSREKKESFPLTVTSAQKNPTAFYLCASSISGGTADTQYFGPGTRLTVL.

J is TRBJ2-7 and V is TRBV25-1; TCRdb's D call of TRBD2 is untestable without DNA. This CDR3 spans 16 amino acids. CDR1 MGHDK and CDR2 SYGVNS come from the germline V gene. CDR3 amino acids: CASSDPLAGDTYEQYF.

The chain employs TRBV4-2 and TRBJ1-1. The germline V gene has CDR1 LGHNA and CDR2 YNFKEQ. This CDR3 spans 13 amino acids. Here the CDR3 reads CASSQERNAEAFF.

The chain carries TRBV24-1 and TRBJ2-6. This CDR3 region has 16 residues. Looked up from germline, CDR1 is KGHDR and CDR2 is SFDVKD. The CDR3: CATSDSGISGANVLTF.

The CDR3 sequence is CASRRVAGSLLGPQHF. The chain is built from TRBV6-1 and TRBJ1-5; TCRdb's D gene call, TRBD1, goes unchecked for lack of DNA. CDR1 is MNHNS, CDR2 SASEGT, per germline. This CDR3 has 16 residues.

The chain employs TRBV21-1 and TRBJ2-5; as DNA is missing, the TRBD2 call by TCRdb cannot be tested. TRBV21-1 is an annotated pseudogene. The CDR3 length is 17 residues. CDR3: CASSLPLAGEGEETQYF.

The rearrangement joins TRBV19 to TRBJ2-7; TCRdb outputs TRBD1, but without DNA this stays unchecked. Germline CDR1 is LNHDA and CDR2 is SQIVND (reference sequence). The CDR3 is made up of 14 amino acids. CDR3 amino acids: CASSWDGARYEQYF.

The chain joins TRBV20-1 to TRBJ2-5. This CDR3 is built from 11 residues. Germline loops: CDR1 DFQATT, CDR2 SNEGSKA (reference sequence). The CDR3 reads CSATGGETQYF.

The chain employs TRBV9 and TRBJ1-6; the D gene TCRdb calls, TRBD1, cannot be checked with no DNA. The CDR3 is 14 residues long. Germline V gene sequence: CDR1 SGDLS, CDR2 YYNGEE. This chain's CDR3 is CASSDRVSGSPLHF.

V is TRBV6-2 or TRBV6-3 and J is TRBJ1-1; TCRdb indicates TRBD1, and absent DNA this call remains unverified. CDR1 is MNHEY, CDR2 SVGEGT, per germline. The CDR3 has 15 amino acids. The CDR3 spells CASRQLGQGAFEAFF.

The chain uses TRBV11-2 and TRBJ2-3; checking the TCRdb D call of TRBD2 is not possible without DNA. CDR3 length equals 18 residues. The germline gives CDR1 SGHAT, CDR2 FQNNGV. The chain's CDR3 is CASSGLAGGPFGTDTQYF. Complete variable domain (other parts from reference TRBV11-2 and TRBJ2-3): EAGVAQSPRYKIIEKRQSVAFWCNPISGHATLYWYQQILGQGPKLLIQFQNNGVVDDSQLPKDRFSAERLKGVDSTLKIQPAKLEDSAVYLCASSGLAGGPFGTDTQYFGPGTRLTVL.

The gene calls are TRBV4-2 and TRBJ2-1; TCRdb reports TRBD2, a call that lacks DNA to check it against. Germline CDR1 is LGHNA and CDR2 is YNFKEQ. The CDR3 has 16 amino acids. The CDR3 reads CASSQKAGGFVGEQFF.

The chain recombines TRBV18 with TRBJ1-1. CDR1 and CDR2 (germline): KGHSH, LQKENI. This CDR3 has 15 amino acids. Here the CDR3 reads CASSPIQGQSPEAFF.

V and J are TRBV7-2 and TRBJ1-2. The CDR3 consists of 15 residues. CDR1 SGHTA and CDR2 FQGNSA come from the germline V gene. The CDR3 loop is CASSLARTLNYGYTF.

This chain joins TRBV4-2 and TRBJ1-6. Per the germline V gene, CDR1 is LGHNA and CDR2 is YNFKEQ. The CDR3 spans 17 residues. The CDR3 reads CASSQEGWSSYNSPLHF.

The chain links TRBV12-3 or TRBV12-4 to TRBJ2-1; TCRdb names TRBD1, which stays unverified in the absence of DNA. This CDR3 has 14 residues. CDR3 residues: CASSFRGLRGEQFF.

The gene calls are TRBV4-3 and TRBJ2-6; TCRdb outputs TRBD1, but without DNA this stays unchecked. The germline V gene has CDR1 LGHNA and CDR2 YSLEER. The CDR3 covers 19 residues. Here the CDR3 reads CASSQDLLNGGTGANVLTF.

This chain uses TRBV5-1 with TRBJ2-6. CDR1 SGHRS and CDR2 YFSETQ come from the germline V gene. The CDR3 contains 18 residues. The CDR3 protein is CASSLEFLGFSGANVLTF.

The chain employs TRBV15 and TRBJ1-1. This CDR3 has 13 amino acids. Germline V gives CDR1 LNHNV, CDR2 YYDKDF (reference sequence). CDR3 region: CATSSNLNTEAFF.

The J gene is TRBJ2-5, the V gene TRBV5-4; TCRdb proposes TRBD1, but this gene call is untestable without DNA. In germline, CDR1 is SGHNT, CDR2 YYREEE (reference sequence). This CDR3 is 13 amino acids long. The CDR3 here is CASSADRVGTQYF. The whole variable domain, filled in from reference TRBV5-4 and TRBJ2-5, reads ETGVTQSPTHLIKTRGQQVTLRCSSQSGHNTVSWYQQALGQGPQFIFQYYREEENGRGNFPPRFSGLQFPNYSSELNVNALELDDSALYLCASSADRVGTQYFGPGTRLLVL.